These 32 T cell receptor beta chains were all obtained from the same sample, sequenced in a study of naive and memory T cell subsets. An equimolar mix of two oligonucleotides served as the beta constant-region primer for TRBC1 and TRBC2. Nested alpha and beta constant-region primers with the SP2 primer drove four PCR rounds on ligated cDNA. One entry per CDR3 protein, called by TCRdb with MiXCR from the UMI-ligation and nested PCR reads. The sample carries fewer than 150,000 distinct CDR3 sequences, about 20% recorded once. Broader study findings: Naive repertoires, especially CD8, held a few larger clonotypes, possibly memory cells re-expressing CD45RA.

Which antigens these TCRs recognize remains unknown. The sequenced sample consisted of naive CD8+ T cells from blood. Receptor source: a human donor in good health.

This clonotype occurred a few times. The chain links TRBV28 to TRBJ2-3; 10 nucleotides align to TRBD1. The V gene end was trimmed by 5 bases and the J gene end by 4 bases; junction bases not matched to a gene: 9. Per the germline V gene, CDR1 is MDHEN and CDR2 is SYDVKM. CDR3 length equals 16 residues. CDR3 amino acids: CASSLRQGATSDTQYF. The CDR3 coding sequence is TGTGCCAGCAGTCTACGACAGGGGGCTACCTCAGATACGCAGTATTTT.

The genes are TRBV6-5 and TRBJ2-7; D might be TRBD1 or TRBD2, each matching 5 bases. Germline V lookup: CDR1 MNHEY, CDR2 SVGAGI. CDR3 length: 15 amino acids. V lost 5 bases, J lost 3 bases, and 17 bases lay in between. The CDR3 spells CASSLDSWGNYEQYF. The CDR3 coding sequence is TGTGCCAGCAGTCTCGACAGTTGGGGGAACTACGAGCAGTACTTC.

CDR3 in amino acids: CASSQTGEAFF. CDR3 DNA: TGTGCCAGCAGCCAAACGGGTGAAGCTTTCTTT. This chain uses TRBV12-3 or TRBV12-4 with TRBJ1-1; D uncertain. CDR3 size: 11 residues. V shed 6 bases and J shed 7 bases, with 9 bases lying between them.

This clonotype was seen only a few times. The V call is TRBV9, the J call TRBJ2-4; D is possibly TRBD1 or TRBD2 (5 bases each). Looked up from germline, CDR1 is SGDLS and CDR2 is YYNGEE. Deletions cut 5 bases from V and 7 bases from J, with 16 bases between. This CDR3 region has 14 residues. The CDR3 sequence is CASSGHGENNIQYF. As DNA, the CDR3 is TGTGCCAGCAGTGGACACGGGGAGAACAACATTCAGTACTTC.

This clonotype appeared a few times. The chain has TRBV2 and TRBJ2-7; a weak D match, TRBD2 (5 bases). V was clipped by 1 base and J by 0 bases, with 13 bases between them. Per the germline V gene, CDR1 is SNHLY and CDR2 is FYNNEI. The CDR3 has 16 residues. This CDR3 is CASSEEVTGSSYEQYF. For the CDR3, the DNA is TGTGCCAGCAGTGAAGAGGTTACGGGGAGCTCCTACGAGCAGTACTTC.

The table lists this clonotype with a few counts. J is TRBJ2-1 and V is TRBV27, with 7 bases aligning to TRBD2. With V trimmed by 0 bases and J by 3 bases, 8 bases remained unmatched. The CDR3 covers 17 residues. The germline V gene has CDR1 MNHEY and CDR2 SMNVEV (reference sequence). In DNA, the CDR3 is TGTGCCAGCAGTTTATCGGGAGGGACGACGATCTACAATGAGCAGTTCTTC. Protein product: CASSLSGGTTIYNEQFF.

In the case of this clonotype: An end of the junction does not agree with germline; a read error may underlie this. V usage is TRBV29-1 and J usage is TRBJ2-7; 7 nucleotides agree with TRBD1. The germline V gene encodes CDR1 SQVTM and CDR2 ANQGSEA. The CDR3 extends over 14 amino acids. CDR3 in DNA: TGCAGCGTATACACAGGGGAAAGCTCCTACGAGCTGTACTTC. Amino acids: CSVYTGESSYELYF.

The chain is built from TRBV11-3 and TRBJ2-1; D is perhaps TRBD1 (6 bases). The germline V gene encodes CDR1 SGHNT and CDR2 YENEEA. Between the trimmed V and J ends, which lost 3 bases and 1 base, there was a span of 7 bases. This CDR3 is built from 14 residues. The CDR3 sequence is CASSFQGSYNEQFF. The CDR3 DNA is TGTGCCAGCAGCTTCCAGGGGTCCTACAATGAGCAGTTCTTC.

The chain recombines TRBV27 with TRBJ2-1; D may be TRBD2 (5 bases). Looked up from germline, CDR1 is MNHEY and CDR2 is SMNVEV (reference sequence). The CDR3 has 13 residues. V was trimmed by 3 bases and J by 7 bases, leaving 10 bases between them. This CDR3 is CASSLDEGNEQFF. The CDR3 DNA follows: TGTGCCAGCAGTTTGGACGAGGGTAATGAGCAGTTCTTC.

The CDR3 region has the DNA TGTGCCAGTAGTATTTATCCAGGGAGCAATCAGCCCCAGCATTTT. Protein sequence: CASSIYPGSNQPQHF. The chain links TRBV19 to TRBJ1-5; perhaps TRBD1 as D (5 bases). Between the trimmed V and J ends, which lost 3 bases and 1 base, there was a span of 10 bases. The CDR3 loop spans 15 amino acids. Per the germline V gene, CDR1 is LNHDA and CDR2 is SQIVND (reference sequence).

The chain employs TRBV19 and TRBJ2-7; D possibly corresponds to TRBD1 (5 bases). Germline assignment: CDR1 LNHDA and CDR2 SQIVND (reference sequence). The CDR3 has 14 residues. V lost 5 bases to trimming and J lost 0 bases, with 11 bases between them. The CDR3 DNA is TGTGCCAGTAGTGTCAGGGATAACTCCTACGAGCAGTACTTC. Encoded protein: CASSVRDNSYEQYF.

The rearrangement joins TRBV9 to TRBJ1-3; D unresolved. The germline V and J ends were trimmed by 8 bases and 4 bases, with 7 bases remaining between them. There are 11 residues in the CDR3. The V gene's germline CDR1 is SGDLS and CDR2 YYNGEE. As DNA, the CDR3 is TGTGCCAGGCCAAGAGGAAACACCATATATTTT. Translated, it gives CARPRGNTIYF.

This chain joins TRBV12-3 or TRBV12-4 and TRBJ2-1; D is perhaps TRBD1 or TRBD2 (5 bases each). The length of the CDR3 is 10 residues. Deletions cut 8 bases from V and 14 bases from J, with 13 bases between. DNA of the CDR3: TGTGCCAGCGGAGACAGAGGGGAGTTCTTC. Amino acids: CASGDRGEFF.

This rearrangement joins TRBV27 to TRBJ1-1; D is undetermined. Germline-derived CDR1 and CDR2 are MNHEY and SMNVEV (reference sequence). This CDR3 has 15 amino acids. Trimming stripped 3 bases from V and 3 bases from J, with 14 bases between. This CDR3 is CASSFGGSWYTEAFF. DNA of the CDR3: TGTGCCAGCAGTTTCGGCGGGAGTTGGTACACTGAAGCTTTCTTT.

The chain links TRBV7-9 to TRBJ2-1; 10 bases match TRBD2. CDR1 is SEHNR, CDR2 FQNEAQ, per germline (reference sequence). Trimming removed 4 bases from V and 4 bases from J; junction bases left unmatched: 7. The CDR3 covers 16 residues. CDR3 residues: CASSSPTSGFYNEQFF. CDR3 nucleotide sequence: TGTGCCAGCAGCTCCCCGACTAGCGGGTTTTACAATGAGCAGTTCTTC.

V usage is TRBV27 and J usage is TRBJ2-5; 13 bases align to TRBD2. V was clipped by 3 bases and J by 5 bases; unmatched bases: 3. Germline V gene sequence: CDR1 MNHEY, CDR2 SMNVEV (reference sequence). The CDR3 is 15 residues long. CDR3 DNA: TGTGCCAGCAGTTTCTGGACTAGCGGGAGTGAGACCCAGTACTTC. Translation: CASSFWTSGSETQYF.

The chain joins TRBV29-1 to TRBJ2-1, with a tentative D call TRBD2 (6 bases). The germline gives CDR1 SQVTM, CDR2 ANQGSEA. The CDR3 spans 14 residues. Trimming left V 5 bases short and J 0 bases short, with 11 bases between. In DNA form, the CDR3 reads TGCAGCGTTACGGGAGAGCGCTCCTACAATGAGCAGTTCTTC. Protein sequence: CSVTGERSYNEQFF.

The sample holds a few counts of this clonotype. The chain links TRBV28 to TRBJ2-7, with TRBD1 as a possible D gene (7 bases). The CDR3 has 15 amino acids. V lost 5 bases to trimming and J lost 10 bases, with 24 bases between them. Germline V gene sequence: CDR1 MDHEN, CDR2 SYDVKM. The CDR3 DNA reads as TGTGCCAGCAGTCACTCCGGGACAGCGGTTGCGGGACAGTACTTC. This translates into CASSHSGTAVAGQYF.

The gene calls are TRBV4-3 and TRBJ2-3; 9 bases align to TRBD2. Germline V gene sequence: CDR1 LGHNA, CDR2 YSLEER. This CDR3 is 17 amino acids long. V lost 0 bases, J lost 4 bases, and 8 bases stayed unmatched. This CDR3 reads CASSQDWGSGSADTQYF. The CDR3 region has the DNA TGCGCCAGCAGCCAAGATTGGGGTAGCGGGAGCGCAGATACGCAGTATTTT.

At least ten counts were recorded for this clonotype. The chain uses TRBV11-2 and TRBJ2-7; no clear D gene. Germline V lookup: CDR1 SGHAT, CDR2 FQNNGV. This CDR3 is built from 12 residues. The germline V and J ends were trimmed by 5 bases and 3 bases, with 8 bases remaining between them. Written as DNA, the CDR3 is TGTGCCAGCAGCCCAGACATCTACGAGCAGTACTTC. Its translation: CASSPDIYEQYF.

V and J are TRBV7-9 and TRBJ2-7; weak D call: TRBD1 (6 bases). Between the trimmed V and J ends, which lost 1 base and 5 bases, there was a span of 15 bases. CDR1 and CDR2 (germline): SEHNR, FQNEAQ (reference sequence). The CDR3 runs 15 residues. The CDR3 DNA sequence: TGTGCCAGCAGCTTAGAGAGTGCCAGGGGCCACGAGCAGTACTTC. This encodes CASSLESARGHEQYF. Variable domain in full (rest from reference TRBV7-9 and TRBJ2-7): DTGVSQNPRHKITKRGQNVTFRCDPISEHNRLYWYRQTLGQGPEFLTYFQNEAQLEKSRLLSDRFSAERPKGSFSTLEIQRTEQGDSAMYLCASSLESARGHEQYFGPGTRLTVT.

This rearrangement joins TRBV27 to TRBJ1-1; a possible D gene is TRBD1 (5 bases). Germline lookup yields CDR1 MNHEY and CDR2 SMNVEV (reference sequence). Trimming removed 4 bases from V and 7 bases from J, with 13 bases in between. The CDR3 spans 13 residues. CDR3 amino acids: CASSSVDSYEAFF. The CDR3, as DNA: TGTGCCAGCAGTTCCGTCGACAGCTATGAAGCTTTCTTT.

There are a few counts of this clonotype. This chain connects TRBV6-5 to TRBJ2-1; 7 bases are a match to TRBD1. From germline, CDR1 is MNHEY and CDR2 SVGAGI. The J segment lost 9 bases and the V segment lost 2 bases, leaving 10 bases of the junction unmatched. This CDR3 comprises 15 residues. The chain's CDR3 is CASSYGQGVFGEQFF. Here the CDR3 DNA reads TGTGCCAGCAGTTACGGGCAGGGGGTCTTCGGTGAGCAGTTCTTC.

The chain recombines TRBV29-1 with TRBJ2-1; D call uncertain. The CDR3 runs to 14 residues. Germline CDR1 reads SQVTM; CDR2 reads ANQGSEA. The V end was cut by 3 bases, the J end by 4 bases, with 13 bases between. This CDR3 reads CSVEPELNYNEQFF. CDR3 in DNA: TGCAGCGTTGAGCCAGAATTAAATTACAATGAGCAGTTCTTC.

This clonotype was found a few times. CDR3: CASSLSGSPDTQYF. CDR3 sequence (DNA): TGTGCCAGCAGCCTTAGCGGGAGTCCCGATACGCAGTATTTT. The V and J genes are TRBV3-1 and TRBJ2-3; 9 nucleotides agree with TRBD2. The germline CDR1 and CDR2 sequences are LGHDT and YNNKEL (reference sequence). V dropped 4 bases and J dropped 6; count of bases not matched to a gene: 5. CDR3 size: 14 residues.

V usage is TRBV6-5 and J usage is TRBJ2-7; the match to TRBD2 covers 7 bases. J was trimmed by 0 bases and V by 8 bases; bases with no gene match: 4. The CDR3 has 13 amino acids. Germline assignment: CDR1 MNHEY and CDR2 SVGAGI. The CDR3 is CASGIAGSYEQYF. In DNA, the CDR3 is TGTGCCAGCGGAATAGCGGGCTCCTACGAGCAGTACTTC.

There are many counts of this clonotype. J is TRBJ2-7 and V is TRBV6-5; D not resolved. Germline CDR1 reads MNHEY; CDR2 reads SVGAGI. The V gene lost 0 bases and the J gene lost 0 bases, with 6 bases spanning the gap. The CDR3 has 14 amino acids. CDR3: CASSYSGSSYEQYF. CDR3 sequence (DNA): TGTGCCAGCAGTTACTCAGGCAGCTCCTACGAGCAGTACTTC.

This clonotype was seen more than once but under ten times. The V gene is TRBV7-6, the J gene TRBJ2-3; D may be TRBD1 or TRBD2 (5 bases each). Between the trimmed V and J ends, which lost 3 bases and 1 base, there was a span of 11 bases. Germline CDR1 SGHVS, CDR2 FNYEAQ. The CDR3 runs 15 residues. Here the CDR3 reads CASSFSGPGTDTQYF. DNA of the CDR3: TGTGCCAGCAGCTTTTCGGGACCCGGCACAGATACGCAGTATTTT.

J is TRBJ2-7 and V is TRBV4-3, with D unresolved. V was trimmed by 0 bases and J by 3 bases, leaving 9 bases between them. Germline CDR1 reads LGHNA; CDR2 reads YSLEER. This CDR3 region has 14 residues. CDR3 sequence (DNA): TGCGCCAGCAGCCAAGAGACCGACGGCTACGAGCAGTACTTC. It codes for CASSQETDGYEQYF.

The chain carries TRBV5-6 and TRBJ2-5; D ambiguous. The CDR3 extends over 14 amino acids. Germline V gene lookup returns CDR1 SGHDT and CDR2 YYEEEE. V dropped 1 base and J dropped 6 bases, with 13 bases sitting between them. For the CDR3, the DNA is TGTGCCAGCAGCTTGAAATGGGGTGCCAAGACCCAGTACTTC. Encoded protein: CASSLKWGAKTQYF.

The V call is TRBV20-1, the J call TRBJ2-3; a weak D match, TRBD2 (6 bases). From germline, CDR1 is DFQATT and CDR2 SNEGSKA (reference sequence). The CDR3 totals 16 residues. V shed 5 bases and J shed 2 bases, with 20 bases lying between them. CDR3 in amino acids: CSAEYEDSGNTDTQYF. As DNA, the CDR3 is TGCAGTGCTGAGTATGAAGATAGCGGAAACACAGATACGCAGTATTTT.

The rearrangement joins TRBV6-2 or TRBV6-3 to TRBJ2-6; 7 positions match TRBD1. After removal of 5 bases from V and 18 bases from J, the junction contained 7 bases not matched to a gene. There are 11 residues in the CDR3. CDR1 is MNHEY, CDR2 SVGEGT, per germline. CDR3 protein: CASSLGTVQTF. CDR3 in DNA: TGTGCCAGCAGTCTCGGGACAGTTCAGACTTTC.